The 16 T cell receptor beta chains listed next were all sequenced from one sample in a study of T-cell memory formation after mild COVID-19. TCRdb re-called the 5' RACE reads with MiXCR, one entry per CDR3 protein. The sample includes under 40,000 distinct CDR3 sequences, 7% to 8% seen only once; the top ten take roughly 27%. The sequenced sample was PBMCs or a T cell subset sorted from them (not recorded which). These receptor sequences come from a man between 18 and 29 years old who had mild COVID-19 (a few samples of this study predate the infection). Cell type and time point are not known.

There are many counts of this clonotype. The chain employs TRBV29-1 and TRBJ1-1; 8 nucleotides align to TRBD1. This CDR3 is built from 13 residues. V trimming: 8 bases; J trimming: 6 bases; junction bases outside the gene matches: 11. From germline, CDR1 is SQVTM and CDR2 ANQGSEA. The CDR3, as DNA: TGCAGCACCTGGGGGCAGGGGGCATCTGAAGCTTTCTTT. It encodes CSTWGQGASEAFF.

V is TRBV24-1 and J is TRBJ1-4; tentatively, D is TRBD1 (6 bases). The CDR3 spans 15 residues. The germline V gene has CDR1 KGHDR and CDR2 SFDVKD. Deletions cut 3 bases from V and 7 bases from J, with 14 bases between. The CDR3 reads CATSDPSGEGEKLFF. The CDR3 nucleotides are TGTGCCACCAGTGATCCTTCAGGGGAGGGTGAAAAACTGTTTTTT.

This clonotype was detected many times. The chain uses TRBV27 and TRBJ2-6; tentative D call: TRBD1 (6 bases). This CDR3 is 15 amino acids long. The V end lost 7 bases, the J end lost 0 bases, and 10 bases lay between the germline ends. CDR1 MNHEY and CDR2 SMNVEV come from the germline V gene (reference sequence). The CDR3 loop reads CASKGESSGANVLTF. The CDR3 DNA reads as TGTGCCAGCAAGGGGGAGTCCTCTGGGGCCAACGTCCTGACTTTC.

This clonotype was seen a few times. Compared with germline, one end of the junction differs, possibly owing to a read error. This rearrangement joins TRBV4-3 to TRBJ2-6; D perhaps matches TRBD1 (5 bases). The CDR3 spans 17 residues. Germline V gene data show CDR1 as LGHNA and CDR2 as YSLEER. The chain's CDR3 is CASSQAARASGANVLTF. The CDR3 region has the DNA TGCGCCAGCAGCCAAGCCGCCAGGGCGTCTGGGGCTAACGTCCTGACTTTC.

This clonotype was seen only a few times. The rearrangement joins TRBV10-3 to TRBJ1-5; a possible D gene is TRBD1 (5 bases). Germline CDR1 ENHRY, CDR2 SYGVKD. The germline V and J ends were trimmed by 2 bases and 4 bases, with 15 bases remaining between them. This CDR3 region has 16 residues. CDR3 bases: TGTGCCATCAGTGAGCAGGCGGGACGGGTAAATCAGCCCCAGCATTTT. Residues: CAISEQAGRVNQPQHF.

This clonotype occurred many times. This chain joins TRBV5-5 and TRBJ2-3; maybe TRBD2 (5 bases). Per the germline V gene, CDR1 is SGHKS and CDR2 is YYEKEE (reference sequence). CDR3 length: 14 residues. Trimming cost V 7 bases and J 4 bases, with 16 bases left between them. The CDR3 here is CASHIFGDSDTQYF. In DNA, the CDR3 is TGTGCCAGCCATATCTTCGGGGATTCAGATACGCAGTATTTT. The whole variable domain, filled in from reference TRBV5-5 and TRBJ2-3, reads DAGVTQSPTHLIKTRGQQVTLRCSPISGHKSVSWYQQVLGQGPQFIFQYYEKEERGRGNFPDRFSARQFPNYSSELNVNALLLGDSALYLCASHIFGDSDTQYFGPGTRLTVL.

This clonotype has a count of ten or more. The rearrangement uses TRBV7-2 and TRBJ1-2, with 7 bases that match TRBD1. Germline V gene sequence: CDR1 SGHTA, CDR2 FQGNSA. The CDR3 consists of 13 residues. V gave up 5 bases and J gave up 5 bases; unmatched junction bases: 5. The CDR3 region has the DNA TGTGCCAGCAGCCCTGAGGGGGCGTATGGCTACACCTTC. Amino acids: CASSPEGAYGYTF.

This clonotype was seen at least ten times. The chain recombines TRBV5-1 with TRBJ1-2; TRBD1 is a possible D gene (5 bases). V was pared by 0 bases and J by 6 bases, with 12 bases between. The CDR3 has 14 amino acids. The germline V gene has CDR1 SGHRS and CDR2 YFSETQ. Here the CDR3 reads CASSLGGEVHGYTF. CDR3 DNA: TGCGCCAGCAGCTTGGGGGGGGAGGTCCATGGCTACACCTTC.

This clonotype was counted many times. The DNA of the CDR3 is TGTGCCAGCAGCTTAGCCACTAGCGGGGGACTCACAGATACGCAGTATTTT. It specifies CASSLATSGGLTDTQYF. The chain carries TRBV7-2 and TRBJ2-3; 11 nucleotides agree with TRBD2. V lost 0 bases, J lost 2 bases, and 4 bases stayed unmatched. The CDR3 runs 17 residues. Per germline, CDR1 SGHTA and CDR2 FQGNSA. Based on the CDR3 plus reference TRBV7-2 and TRBJ2-3, the full variable domain is GAGVSQSPSNKVTEKGKDVELRCDPISGHTALYWYRQSLGQGLEFLIYFQGNSAPDKSGLPSDRFSAERTGGSVSTLTIQRTQQEDSAVYLCASSLATSGGLTDTQYFGPGTRLTVL.

This clonotype has a count of ten or more. The chain employs TRBV12-3 or TRBV12-4 and TRBJ2-5; a possible D gene is TRBD1 (6 bases). CDR3 size: 13 residues. V lost 8 bases, J lost 4 bases, and 14 bases lay in between. The DNA for the CDR3 is TGTGCCAGCGGGCAGGGGCCAGGAGAGACCCAGTACTTC. As protein: CASGQGPGETQYF.

The chain joins TRBV4-3 to TRBJ1-1; a weak D match, TRBD1 (6 bases). The V end was cut by 0 bases, the J end by 6 bases, with 11 bases between. This CDR3 is built from 14 residues. Germline V lookup: CDR1 LGHNA, CDR2 YSLEER. The DNA for the CDR3 is TGCGCCAGCAGCCAAGACCCTGGACAGTCTGAAGCTTTCTTT. Its protein is CASSQDPGQSEAFF.

The V and J genes are TRBV5-1 and TRBJ2-7; D may match TRBD1 or TRBD2 (5 bases each). There are 14 residues in the CDR3. Germline V gene data show CDR1 as SGHRS and CDR2 as YFSETQ. The V end lost 0 bases, the J end lost 2 bases, and 9 bases lay between the germline ends. CDR3 bases: TGCGCCAGCAGCTTGGACACGGGACCCTACGAGCAGTACTTC. Translation gives CASSLDTGPYEQYF.

This clonotype was recorded a few times. This rearrangement joins TRBV14 to TRBJ2-2; no reliable D call. CDR1 and CDR2 (germline): SGHDN, FVKESK. The V and J ends lost 6 bases and 5 bases respectively, with 10 bases between them. The CDR3 runs to 13 residues. CDR3 amino acids: CASSLLETGELFF. The CDR3 nucleotides read TGTGCCAGCAGTCTCCTAGAGACCGGGGAGCTGTTTTTT.

This clonotype was counted many times. The V gene is TRBV4-1, the J gene TRBJ1-2; D unresolved. This CDR3 contains 14 residues. V was cut by 0 bases and J by 4 bases, with 9 bases left in between. Germline-derived CDR1 and CDR2 are MGHRA and YSYEKL. The CDR3 region has the DNA TGCGCCAGCAGCCAAGATCCCAGTTCCTATGGCTACACCTTC. Protein product: CASSQDPSSYGYTF.

This clonotype was counted many times. This chain connects TRBV5-1 to TRBJ2-7; D gene unclear. This CDR3 spans 13 amino acids. Trimming cost V 0 bases and J 3 bases, with 7 bases left between them. In germline, CDR1 is SGHRS, CDR2 YFSETQ. The DNA for the CDR3 is TGCGCCAGCAGCTTGGATACGTTCTACGAGCAGTACTTC. Translating gives CASSLDTFYEQYF.

In this sample, this clonotype turned up many times. The rearrangement links TRBV27 to TRBJ2-5, with TRBD2 matching 7 bases. J lost 2 bases, V lost 6 bases, and 6 bases had no gene match. Germline V gene data show CDR1 as MNHEY and CDR2 as SMNVEV (reference sequence). The CDR3 runs to 14 residues. CDR3 in DNA: TGTGCCAGCAGGAGGGCTAGCGGACAAGAGACCCAGTACTTC. It encodes CASRRASGQETQYF.